The entry below gives a single TCR beta chain sequence along with its context. Its antigen is unknown. The data derive from a study of shared clonotypes between healthy human individuals. Whole-study results and caveats: An anticipated effect of sequencing depth on clonotype sharing among donors was recognized. For naive CD4 cells, roughly 5% of clonotypes were shared across a few donors.

It was across several immunoSEQ plates that each subset's genomic DNA was evenly split. Profiled with immunoSEQ multiplex PCR; TCRdb holds only in-frame clones, not every one. The sample yields about 960,000 clones, approximately 76% seen once. Between the trimmed V and J ends, which lost 5 bases and 4 bases, there was a span of 14 bases. The germline gives CDR1 SGHTA, CDR2 FQGNSA. CDR3 length: 15 residues. Adult Caucasians living in Nashville, Tennessee made up all of the donors. The rearrangement uses TRBV7-2 and TRBJ2-2, with D possibly being TRBD1 (7 bases). The receptor's source is a man aged 18 to 29 in good health. Sequenced: memory CD4+ T cells sorted from blood. Subset: CD45RA-negative fraction. Here the CDR3 DNA reads TGTGCCAGCAGCCCGACAGGGAGGAGCACCGGGGAGCTGTTTTTT. It codes for CASSPTGRSTGELFF.